The clone carrying this T cell receptor beta chain was recorded only once. As yet, its antigen is unknown. This specimen belongs to a study of Tregs in tolerant kidney transplant recipients. Turning to the study itself: Mixed chimerism was transient after nonmyeloablative marrow transplants from related graft donors.

The CDR3 length is 17 residues. The germline V and J ends were trimmed by 2 bases and 0 bases, with 17 bases remaining between them. Per germline, CDR1 LGHNA and CDR2 YSLEER. Study observations and caveats: Changing PCR primers prevented nucleotide comparison between some patients' samples.

The data were produced by immunoSEQ multiplex PCR, yet TCRdb's version contains in-frame clones alone and is incomplete. The data show approximately 15,000 clones, about four fifths seen once. The specimen was Tregs from blood, collected before the transplant. The receptor was isolated from a human donor who received a combined kidney and bone marrow transplant. The rearrangement joins TRBV4-3 to TRBJ2-7, with a possible D match to TRBD1 (6 bases). The CDR3 bases are TGCGCCAGCAGCCAAAAGTCTGGACAGTCCCTCTCCTACGAGCAGTACTTC. Protein product: CASSQKSGQSLSYEQYF.